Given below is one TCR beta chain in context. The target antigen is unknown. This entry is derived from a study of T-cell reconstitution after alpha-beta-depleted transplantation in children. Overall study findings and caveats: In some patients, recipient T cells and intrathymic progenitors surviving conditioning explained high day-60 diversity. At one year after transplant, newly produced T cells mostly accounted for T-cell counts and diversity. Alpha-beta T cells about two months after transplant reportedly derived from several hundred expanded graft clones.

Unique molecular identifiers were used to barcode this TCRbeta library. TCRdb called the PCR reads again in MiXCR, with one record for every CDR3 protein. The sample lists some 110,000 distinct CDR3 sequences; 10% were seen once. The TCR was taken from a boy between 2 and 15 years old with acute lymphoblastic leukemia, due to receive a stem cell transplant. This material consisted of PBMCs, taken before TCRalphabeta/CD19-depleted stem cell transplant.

CDR3 region: CASSRSGNSYNEQFF. In nucleotides, the CDR3 is TGTGCCAGCAGCCGTAGCGGAAACTCCTACAATGAGCAGTTCTTC. The chain has TRBV7-2 and TRBJ2-1; D is perhaps TRBD2 (6 bases). The V and J ends lost 5 bases and 0 bases respectively, with 11 bases between them. The CDR3 loop spans 15 amino acids. In germline, CDR1 is SGHTA, CDR2 FQGNSA.